The 3 T cell receptor beta chains listed next were all sequenced from one sample in a study of HIV-infected patients and healthy controls. Alpha and beta constant-region primers primed reverse transcription of approximately 0.55 ug RNA. Each of the alpha and beta chains got its own library through chain-specific third strand synthesis with indices. One entry per CDR3 protein results from TCRdb running MiXCR on the 5' RACE reads. The table lists approximately 15,000 distinct CDR3 sequences, 7% of them singletons. The repertoire came from unfractionated whole blood and reflected all unsorted peripheral T cells. Sequencing was performed on blood. The receptors originated from an adult in good health.

This clonotype has a count of ten or more. The chain combines TRBV5-4 with TRBJ2-7; D not resolved. The CDR3 is made up of 14 amino acids. The ends were cut back, 3 bases at V and 6 bases at J, with 16 bases in the middle. In germline, CDR1 is SGHNT, CDR2 YYREEE (reference sequence). The CDR3 nucleotides read TGTGCCAGCAGCTCGCCCGCCCGGAGAGGCGAGCAGTACTTC. Amino acid sequence: CASSSPARRGEQYF.

This clonotype was picked up many times. The CDR3 coding sequence is TGTGCCAGCAGCTTAAAGTTTGGGATGAACACTGAAGCTTTCTTT. Protein: CASSLKFGMNTEAFF. The chain combines TRBV7-9 with TRBJ1-1; D is unresolved. The CDR3 spans 15 residues. V gave up 2 bases and J gave up 0 bases, with 10 bases separating them. Germline assignment: CDR1 SEHNR and CDR2 FQNEAQ (reference sequence).

This clonotype was recorded many times. This chain joins TRBV7-8 and TRBJ1-1; D gene unclear. Germline-derived CDR1 and CDR2 are SGHVS and FQNEAQ. The V end lost 3 bases, the J end lost 0 bases, and 8 bases lay between the germline ends. CDR3 length equals 14 residues. CDR3 nucleotides: TGTGCCAGCAGCTTGGAATTCATGAACACTGAAGCTTTCTTT. This translates into CASSLEFMNTEAFF.